This T cell receptor (beta chain) was identified during a study of blood T cell repertoires in COVID-19. Study in general: Samples of COVID-19 (acute and convalescent) were obtained from the United States, Italy and Spain. In each case, the material was cDNA or gDNA derived from T cells, B-cell-depleted T cells, or PBMCs.

Authors' methods: Reference gene primer amplification in the assay estimated nucleated cell counts. Libraries were prepared by immunoSEQ multiplex PCR; TCRdb keeps only in-frame clonotypes and omits some of them. The V and J calls and clone size are taken from that table; D and trimming were inferred from the DNA. The data show a few hundred thousand clones, approximately 82% seen once. This clone was seen a handful of times. Sequencing input: peripheral blood. The sequence came from a man between 40 and 49 years old who had recovered from COVID-19.

CDR3 DNA sequence: TGTGCCAGCAGTTACTTGACAGGGGCGCAGTACTTC. Its protein product is CASSYLTGAQYF. J is TRBJ2-7 and V is TRBV6-2 or TRBV6-3, with 8 positions matching TRBD1. This CDR3 region has 12 residues. V lost 1 base to trimming and J lost 9 bases; unmatched junction nucleotides: 2. CDR1 is MNHEY and CDR2 is SVGEGT in the germline V gene.